One sample yielded the 2 T cell receptor beta chains listed below, sequenced in a study of metastatic and nonmetastatic thyroid tumors. TCRdb used MiXCR to call clones anew from the PCR reads. The sample consists of about 85,000 clones, 8% to 9.5% of them appearing once. No treatment of any kind had been given to any patient before thyroid surgery. Sample: blood. These receptors originate from a female donor with papillary thyroid cancer or a benign thyroid nodule (not recorded which). Some clones in this sample may be carry-over from other donors' samples.

This clone was counted ten times or more. CDR3 in amino acids: CASSETEETQYF. The CDR3 DNA reads TGTGCCAGCAGCGAGACAGAAGAGACCCAGTACTTC. The J gene is TRBJ2-5, the V gene TRBV7-2; perhaps TRBD1 as D (5 bases). Looked up from germline, CDR1 is SGHTA and CDR2 is FQGNSA. Trimming removed 5 bases at V and 3 bases at J, with 7 bases between. The CDR3 covers 12 residues.

The table lists this clone with many counts. J is TRBJ2-7 and V is TRBV7-2; 9 nucleotides agree with TRBD2. After removal of 1 base from V and 6 bases from J, the junction contained 1 base not matched to a gene. CDR1 and CDR2 (germline): SGHTA, FQGNSA. This CDR3 spans 13 amino acids. CDR3 nucleotide sequence: TGTGCCAGCAGCTTAGGTAGCGGGGGCGAGCAGTACTTC. Protein product: CASSLGSGGEQYF. Based on the CDR3 plus reference TRBV7-2 and TRBJ2-7, the full variable domain is GAGVSQSPSNKVTEKGKDVELRCDPISGHTALYWYRQSLGQGLEFLIYFQGNSAPDKSGLPSDRFSAERTGGSVSTLTIQRTQQEDSAVYLCASSLGSGGEQYFGPGTRLTVT.